This T cell receptor (beta chain) was sequenced during a study of response to subunit inactivated influenza vaccine. The study, taken as a whole, reports: A suggestion made by the authors is that each seasonal influenza vaccination recruits few new T cells.

Only one count was recorded for this clonotype. The target antigen is unknown. TCRdb redid the calling of the RT-PCR reads with MiXCR, one entry per CDR3 protein. Among over 650,000 distinct CDR3 sequences listed, under 20% were seen once. This TCR came from a man aged 50 or older who received an inactivated influenza vaccine. The material was PBMCs from blood, obtained roughly 5 days after vaccination.

In DNA, the CDR3 is TGTGCCTGGAGTAACGGCTTACCCTCTGGAAACACCATATATTTT. Protein: CAWSNGLPSGNTIYF. The chain combines TRBV30 with TRBJ1-3; D remains ambiguous. V was trimmed by 2 bases and J by 0 bases, leaving 11 bases between them. This CDR3 has 15 amino acids. Germline CDR1 is GTSNPN and CDR2 is SVGIG (reference sequence).